Sequencing of this TCR beta chain was carried out in a study of early T cells in non-severe SARS-CoV-2 infection. Germline assignment: CDR1 SQVTM and CDR2 ANQGSEA. V was clipped by 0 bases and J by 7 bases, with 7 bases between them. This CDR3 is 11 amino acids long. Using its own MiXCR run on the 5' RACE reads, TCRdb lists one record per CDR3 protein. The repertoire includes about 36,000 distinct CDR3 sequences, around 7% of them detected once, and around 25% sits in the top ten. This clonotype was detected only a few times. This clonotype was sampled from an adult who was a healthcare worker with PCR-confirmed SARS-CoV-2 infection or an uninfected control (not recorded which). The sample here was whole blood, taken at baseline. The chain recombines TRBV29-1 with TRBJ2-7; D ambiguous. The chain's CDR3 is CSVEDRQEQYF. DNA of the CDR3: TGCAGCGTTGAAGATCGCCAGGAGCAGTACTTC.